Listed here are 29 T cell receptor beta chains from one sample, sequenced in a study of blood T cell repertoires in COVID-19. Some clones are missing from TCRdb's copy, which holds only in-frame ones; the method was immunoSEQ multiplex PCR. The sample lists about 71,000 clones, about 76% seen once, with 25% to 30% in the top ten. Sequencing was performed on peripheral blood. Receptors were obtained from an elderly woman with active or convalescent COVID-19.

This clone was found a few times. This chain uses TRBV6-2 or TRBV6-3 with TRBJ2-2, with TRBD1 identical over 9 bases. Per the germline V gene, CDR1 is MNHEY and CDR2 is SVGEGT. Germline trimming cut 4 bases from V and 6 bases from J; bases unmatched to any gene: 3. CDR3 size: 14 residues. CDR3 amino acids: CASSSGTGPGELFF. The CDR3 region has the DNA TGTGCCAGCAGTTCCGGGACAGGGCCCGGGGAGCTGTTTTTT.

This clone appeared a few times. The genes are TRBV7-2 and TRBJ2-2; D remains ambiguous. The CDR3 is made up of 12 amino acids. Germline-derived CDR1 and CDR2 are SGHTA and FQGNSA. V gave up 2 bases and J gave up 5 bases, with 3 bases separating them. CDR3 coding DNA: TGTGCCAGCAGCTTATTAACCGGGGAGCTGTTTTTT. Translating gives CASSLLTGELFF. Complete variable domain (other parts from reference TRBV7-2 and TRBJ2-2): GAGVSQSPSNKVTEKGKDVELRCDPISGHTALYWYRQSLGQGLEFLIYFQGNSAPDKSGLPSDRFSAERTGGSVSTLTIQRTQQEDSAVYLCASSLLTGELFFGEGSRLTVL.

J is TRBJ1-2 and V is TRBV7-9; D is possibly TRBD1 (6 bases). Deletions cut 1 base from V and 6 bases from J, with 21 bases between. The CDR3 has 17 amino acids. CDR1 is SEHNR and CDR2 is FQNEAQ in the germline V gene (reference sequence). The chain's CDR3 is CASSLGIGQGSGDGYTF. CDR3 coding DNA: TGTGCCAGCAGCTTAGGTATTGGTCAGGGGAGCGGCGATGGCTACACCTTC.

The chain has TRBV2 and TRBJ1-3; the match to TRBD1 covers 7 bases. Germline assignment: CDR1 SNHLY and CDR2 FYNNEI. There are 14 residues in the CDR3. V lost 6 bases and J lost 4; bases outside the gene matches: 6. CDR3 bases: TGTGCCAGCAGGGCCGGGACAGTAGGAAACACCATATATTTT. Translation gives CASRAGTVGNTIYF. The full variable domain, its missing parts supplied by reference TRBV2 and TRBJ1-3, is EPEVTQTPSHQVTQMGQEVILRCVPISNHLYFYWYRQILGQKVEFLVSFYNNEISEKSEIFDDQFSVERPDGSNFTLKIRSTKLEDSAMYFCASRAGTVGNTIYFGEGSWLTVV.

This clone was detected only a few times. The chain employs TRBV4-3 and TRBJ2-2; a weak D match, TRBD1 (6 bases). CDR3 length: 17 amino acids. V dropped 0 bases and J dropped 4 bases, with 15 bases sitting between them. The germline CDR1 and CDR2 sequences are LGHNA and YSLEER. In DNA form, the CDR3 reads TGCGCCAGCAGCCAAGAACTCAGCCCCAGGGGCACCGGGGAGCTGTTTTTT. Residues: CASSQELSPRGTGELFF.

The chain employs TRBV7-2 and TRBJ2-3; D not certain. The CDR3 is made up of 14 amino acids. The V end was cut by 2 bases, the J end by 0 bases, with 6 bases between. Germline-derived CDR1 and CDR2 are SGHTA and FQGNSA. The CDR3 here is CASSLNPSTDTQYF. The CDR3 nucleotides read TGTGCCAGCAGCTTAAATCCTAGCACAGATACGCAGTATTTT.

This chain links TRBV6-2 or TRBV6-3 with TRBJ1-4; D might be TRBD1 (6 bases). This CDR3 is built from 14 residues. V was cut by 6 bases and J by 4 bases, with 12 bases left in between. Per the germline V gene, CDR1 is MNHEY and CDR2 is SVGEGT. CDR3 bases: TGTGCCAGCAGATACGGGGGCTTTAATGAAAAACTGTTTTTT. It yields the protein CASRYGGFNEKLFF.

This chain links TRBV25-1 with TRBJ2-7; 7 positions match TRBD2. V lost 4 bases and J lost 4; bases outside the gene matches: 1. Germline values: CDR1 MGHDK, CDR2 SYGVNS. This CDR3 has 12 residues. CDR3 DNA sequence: TGTGCCAGCAGTGGCGGGGGTTACGAGCAGTACTTC. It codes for CASSGGGYEQYF.

CDR3 region: CASSLGPSTDTQYF. The CDR3 nucleotides are TGTGCCAGCAGCTTAGGGCCTAGCACAGATACGCAGTATTTT. The chain recombines TRBV7-9 with TRBJ2-3, with no clear D. V lost 1 base, J lost 0 bases, and 5 bases lay in between. Germline-derived CDR1 and CDR2 are SEHNR and FQNEAQ (reference sequence). The CDR3 extends over 14 amino acids.

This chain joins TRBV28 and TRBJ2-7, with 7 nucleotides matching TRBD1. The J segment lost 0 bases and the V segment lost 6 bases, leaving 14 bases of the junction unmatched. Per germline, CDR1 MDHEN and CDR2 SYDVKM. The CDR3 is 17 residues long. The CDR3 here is CASRLNDGTEISYEQYF. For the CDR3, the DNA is TGTGCCAGCAGACTAAACGACGGGACAGAGATCTCCTACGAGCAGTACTTC.

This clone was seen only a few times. CDR3 nucleotides: TGCGCCAGCAGCATGGGGACAGCCCCTTCCAAGGAAAAACTGTTTTTT. It encodes CASSMGTAPSKEKLFF. The V call is TRBV5-1, the J call TRBJ1-4; TRBD1 aligns across 7 bases. Trimming cost V 4 bases and J 8 bases; bases outside gene matches: 14. Germline-derived CDR1 and CDR2 are SGHRS and YFSETQ. The CDR3 is made up of 16 amino acids.

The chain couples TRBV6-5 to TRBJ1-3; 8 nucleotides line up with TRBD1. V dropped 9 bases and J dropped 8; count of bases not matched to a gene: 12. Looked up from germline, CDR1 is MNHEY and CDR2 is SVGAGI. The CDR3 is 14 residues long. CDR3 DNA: TGTGCCAGTTCCCAGGGGGCTTACGGAGACACCATATATTTT. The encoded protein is CASSQGAYGDTIYF.

The CDR3 region has the DNA TGTGCCAGCAGACCCGGACAGGGGATGGGCGAGCAGTACTTC. Encoded protein: CASRPGQGMGEQYF. The chain carries TRBV6-6 and TRBJ2-7, with 9 bases matching TRBD1. The CDR3 is 14 amino acids. The germline CDR1 and CDR2 sequences are MNHNY and SVGAGI (reference sequence). J gave up 6 bases and V 6 bases, and 9 bases lay outside the gene matches.

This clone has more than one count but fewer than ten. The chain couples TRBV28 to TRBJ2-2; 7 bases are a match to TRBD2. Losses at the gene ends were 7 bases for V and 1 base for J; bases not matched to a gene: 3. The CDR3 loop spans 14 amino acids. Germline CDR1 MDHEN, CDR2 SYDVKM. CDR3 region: CASNGGGNTGELFF. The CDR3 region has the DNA TGTGCCAGCAATGGCGGGGGGAACACCGGGGAGCTGTTTTTT. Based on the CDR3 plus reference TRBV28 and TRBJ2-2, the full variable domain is DVKVTQSSRYLVKRTGEKVFLECVQDMDHENMFWYRQDPGLGLRLIYFSYDVKMKEKGDIPEGYSVSREKKERFSLILESASTNQTSMYLCASNGGGNTGELFFGEGSRLTVL.

The CDR3 protein is CASSMGPGMINQPQHF. Here the CDR3 DNA reads TGTGCCAGTAGTATGGGCCCGGGGATGATCAATCAGCCCCAGCATTTT. This rearrangement joins TRBV19 to TRBJ1-5, with D unclear. Per the germline V gene, CDR1 is LNHDA and CDR2 is SQIVND (reference sequence). The CDR3 loop spans 16 amino acids. Deletions cut 3 bases from V and 3 bases from J, with 15 bases between. Full variable domain (rest looked up from reference TRBV19 and TRBJ1-5): DGGITQSPKYLFRKEGQNVTLSCEQNLNHDAMYWYRQDPGQGLRLIYYSQIVNDFQKGDIAEGYSVSREKKESFPLTVTSAQKNPTAFYLCASSMGPGMINQPQHFGDGTRLSIL.

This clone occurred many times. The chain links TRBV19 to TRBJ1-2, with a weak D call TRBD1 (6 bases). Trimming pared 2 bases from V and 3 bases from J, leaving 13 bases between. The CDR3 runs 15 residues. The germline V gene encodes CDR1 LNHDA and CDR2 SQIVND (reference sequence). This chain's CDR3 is CASSITGGAYYGYTF. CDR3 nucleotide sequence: TGTGCCAGTAGTATAACGGGGGGCGCATACTATGGCTACACCTTC.

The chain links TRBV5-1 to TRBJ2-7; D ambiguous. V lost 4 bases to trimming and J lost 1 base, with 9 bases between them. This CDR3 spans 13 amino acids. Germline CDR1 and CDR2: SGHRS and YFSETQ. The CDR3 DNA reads TGCGCCAGCAGCCGAGACGGGTCCTACGAGCAGTACTTC. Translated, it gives CASSRDGSYEQYF.

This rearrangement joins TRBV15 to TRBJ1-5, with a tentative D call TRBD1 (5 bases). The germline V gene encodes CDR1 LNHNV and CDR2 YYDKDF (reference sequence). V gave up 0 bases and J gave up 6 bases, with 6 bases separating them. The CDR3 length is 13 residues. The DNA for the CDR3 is TGTGCCACCAGCAGAGATCAGGGTCAGCCCCAGCATTTT. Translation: CATSRDQGQPQHF.

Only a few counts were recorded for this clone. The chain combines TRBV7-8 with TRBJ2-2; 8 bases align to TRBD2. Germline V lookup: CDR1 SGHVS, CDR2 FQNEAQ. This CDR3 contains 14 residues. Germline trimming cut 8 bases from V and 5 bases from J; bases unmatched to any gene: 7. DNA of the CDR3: TGTGCCAGCGGTAGCGGGGAAAGAACCGGGGAGCTGTTTTTT. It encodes CASGSGERTGELFF. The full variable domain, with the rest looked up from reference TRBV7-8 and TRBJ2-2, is GAGVSQSPRYKVAKRGQDVALRCDPISGHVSLFWYQQALGQGPEFLTYFQNEAQLDKSGLPSDRFFAERPEGSVSTLKIQRTQQEDSAVYLCASGSGERTGELFFGEGSRLTVL.

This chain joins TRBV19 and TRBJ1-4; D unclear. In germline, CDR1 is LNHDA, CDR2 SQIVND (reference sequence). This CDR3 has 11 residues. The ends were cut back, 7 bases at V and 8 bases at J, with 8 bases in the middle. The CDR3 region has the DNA TGTGCCAGTAAAGTCCGGGAAAAACTGTTTTTT. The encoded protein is CASKVREKLFF.

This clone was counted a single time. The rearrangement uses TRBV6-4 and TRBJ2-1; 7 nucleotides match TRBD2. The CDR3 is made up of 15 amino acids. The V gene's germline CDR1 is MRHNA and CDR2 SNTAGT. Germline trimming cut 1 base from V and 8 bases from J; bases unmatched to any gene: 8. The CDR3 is CASSDWGGKTDEQFF. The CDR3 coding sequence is TGTGCCAGCAGTGACTGGGGGGGTAAGACAGATGAGCAGTTCTTC.

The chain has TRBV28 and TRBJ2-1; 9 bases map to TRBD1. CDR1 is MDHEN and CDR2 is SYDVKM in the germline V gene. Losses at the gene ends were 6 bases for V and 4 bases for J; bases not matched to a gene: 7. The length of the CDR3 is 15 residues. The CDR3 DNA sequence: TGTGCCAGCAGCTGGGGACAGGGCATATACAATGAGCAGTTCTTC. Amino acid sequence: CASSWGQGIYNEQFF.

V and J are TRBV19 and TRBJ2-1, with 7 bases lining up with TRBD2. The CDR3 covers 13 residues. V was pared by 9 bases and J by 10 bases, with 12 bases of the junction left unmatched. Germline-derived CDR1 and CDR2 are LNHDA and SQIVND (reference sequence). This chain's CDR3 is CASREGGRTEQFF. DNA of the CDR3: TGTGCCAGCAGGGAGGGTGGGCGGACGGAGCAGTTCTTC.

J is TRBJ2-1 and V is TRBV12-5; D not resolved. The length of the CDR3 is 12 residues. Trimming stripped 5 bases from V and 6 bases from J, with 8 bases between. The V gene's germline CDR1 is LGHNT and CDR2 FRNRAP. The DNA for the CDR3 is TGTGCTAGTGGTCAAACTTTCAATGAGCAGTTCTTC. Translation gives CASGQTFNEQFF.

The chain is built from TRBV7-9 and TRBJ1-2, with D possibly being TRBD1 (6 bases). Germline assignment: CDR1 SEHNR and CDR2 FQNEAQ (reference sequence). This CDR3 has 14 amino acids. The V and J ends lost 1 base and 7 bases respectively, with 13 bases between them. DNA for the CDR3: TGTGCCAGCAGCTTAGAAGGGCAGGGGCCTGGCTACACCTTC. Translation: CASSLEGQGPGYTF.

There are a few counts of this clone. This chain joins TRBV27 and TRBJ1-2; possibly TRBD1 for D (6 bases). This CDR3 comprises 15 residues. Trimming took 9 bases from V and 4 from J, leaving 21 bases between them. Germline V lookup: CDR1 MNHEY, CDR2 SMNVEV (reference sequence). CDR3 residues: CARWAGPQGSYGYTF. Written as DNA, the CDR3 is TGTGCCAGATGGGCAGGGCCACAGGGCAGCTATGGCTACACCTTC.

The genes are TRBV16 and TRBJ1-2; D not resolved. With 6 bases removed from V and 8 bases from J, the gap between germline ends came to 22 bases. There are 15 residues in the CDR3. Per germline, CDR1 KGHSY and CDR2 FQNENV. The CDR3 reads CASSNRGTPERGYTF. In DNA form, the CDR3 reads TGTGCCAGCAGTAATCGCGGCACTCCTGAGAGAGGCTACACCTTC.

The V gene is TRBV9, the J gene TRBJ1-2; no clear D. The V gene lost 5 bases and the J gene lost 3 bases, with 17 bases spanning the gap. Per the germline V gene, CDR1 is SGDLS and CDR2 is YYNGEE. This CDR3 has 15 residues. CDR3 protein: CASSGVRVKHYGYTF. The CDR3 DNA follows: TGTGCCAGCAGTGGGGTGAGGGTAAAGCACTATGGCTACACCTTC. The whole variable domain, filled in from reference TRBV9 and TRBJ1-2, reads DSGVTQTPKHLITATGQRVTLRCSPRSGDLSVYWYQQSLDQGLQFLIQYYNGEERAKGNILERFSAQQFPDLHSELNLSSLELGDSALYFCASSGVRVKHYGYTFGSGTRLTVV.

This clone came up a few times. The CDR3 spells CASSSQGKDGYTF. The CDR3 DNA is TGTGCCAGCAGTTCCCAGGGTAAGGACGGCTACACCTTC. The V gene is TRBV6-5, the J gene TRBJ1-2; possible D gene TRBD1, 5 bases. Trimming stripped 4 bases from V and 8 bases from J, with 14 bases between. Looked up from germline, CDR1 is MNHEY and CDR2 is SVGAGI. CDR3 length equals 13 residues.